The clone carrying this T cell receptor beta chain was recorded at least ten times. The CDR3 is 16 residues long. Germline lookup yields CDR1 LNHNV and CDR2 YYDKDF (reference sequence). The V gene lost 0 bases and the J gene lost 0 bases, with 9 bases spanning the gap. The sample is drawn from a study of low-dose radiotherapy and immunotherapy resistance in tumors. Study at large: A dose of 300 mg of oral aspirin was taken by patients daily for four cycles from cycle 1 day 1.

Time point denoted: after trial treatment. The treatment: LDRT plus nivolumab, ipilimumab, low-dose cyclophosphamide and aspirin (RACIN trial). Donors received a regimen that comprised nivolumab, ipilimumab, aspirin, low-dose cyclophosphamide and low-dose radiotherapy. Gene-specific TRAV and TRBV primers were used for first-strand cDNA, covering alpha and beta chains. The PCR that amplified TCRs ran for about 18 cycles, relying on a constant-region primer and a V-primer adapter. mRNA, once isolated, was amplified by in vitro transcription. TCRdb itself ran the reads through MiXCR, one entry per CDR3 protein. The sample has roughly 100,000 distinct CDR3 sequences; under 25% are singletons.

This chain uses TRBV15 with TRBJ1-3; D might be TRBD1 (5 bases). This sequence was found in a male donor with prostate cancer. Sequences were derived from PBMCs, sampled after low-dose radiotherapy plus immunotherapy. Here the CDR3 reads CATSREGGLSGNTIYF. The CDR3 DNA reads TGTGCCACCAGCAGAGAGGGGGGACTCTCTGGAAACACCATATATTTT.